The sequence of this TCR beta chain was determined in a study of blood T cell repertoires in COVID-19. Study information: Acute and convalescent COVID-19 specimens originated in the United States, Italy and Spain. From T cells, B-cell-depleted T cells, or PBMCs came the material, which was cDNA or gDNA.

CDR3 length: 16 amino acids. Germline CDR1 and CDR2: SGDLS and YYNGEE. Trimming at V came to 7 bases and at J to 0 bases, leaving 7 bases not matched to a gene. Methods used by the authors: The assay estimated nucleated cells by amplifying reference gene primers. Method: immunoSEQ multiplex PCR; TCRdb's copy keeps in-frame clones and lacks some. D and trimming come from the DNA, and the V and J calls and clone size come from that table. The sample contains some 200,000 clones, about 86% of which appear only once. The genes are TRBV9 and TRBJ2-1, with 10 bases lining up with TRBD2. Sequenced sample: peripheral blood. The sequence came from a man younger than 45 with active or convalescent COVID-19. The CDR3 sequence: CASGSGGSSSYNEQFF. CDR3 DNA: TGTGCCAGCGGTAGCGGGGGGTCCTCCTCCTACAATGAGCAGTTCTTC.